This T cell receptor (beta chain) was captured by sequencing in a study of CD8 T cells in ankylosing spondylitis. Whole-study results and caveats: Apparently characteristic of ankylosing spondylitis blood was a TCR beta motif (about eight highly homologous variants).

Ten or more counts support this clonotype. Its antigen remains unknown. This CDR3 spans 16 amino acids. In germline, CDR1 is KGHDR, CDR2 SFDVKD. Trimming stripped 2 bases from V and 2 bases from J, with 14 bases between. TCRdb recomputed calls from the 5' RACE reads with MiXCR, one row per CDR3 protein. The top ten clones hold approximately 29% of a sample with 100,000 or so distinct CDR3 sequences, roughly 8.8% of them seen once. This chain links TRBV24-1 with TRBJ2-5; D not certain. This TCR derives from a male donor with ankylosing spondylitis. Material for sequencing was blood, either unsorted or a sorted T cell fraction (not recorded which). In nucleotides, the CDR3 is TGTGCCACCAGTGATTATGGCGAGGCGGATCAAGAGACCCAGTACTTC. Translated, it gives CATSDYGEADQETQYF.